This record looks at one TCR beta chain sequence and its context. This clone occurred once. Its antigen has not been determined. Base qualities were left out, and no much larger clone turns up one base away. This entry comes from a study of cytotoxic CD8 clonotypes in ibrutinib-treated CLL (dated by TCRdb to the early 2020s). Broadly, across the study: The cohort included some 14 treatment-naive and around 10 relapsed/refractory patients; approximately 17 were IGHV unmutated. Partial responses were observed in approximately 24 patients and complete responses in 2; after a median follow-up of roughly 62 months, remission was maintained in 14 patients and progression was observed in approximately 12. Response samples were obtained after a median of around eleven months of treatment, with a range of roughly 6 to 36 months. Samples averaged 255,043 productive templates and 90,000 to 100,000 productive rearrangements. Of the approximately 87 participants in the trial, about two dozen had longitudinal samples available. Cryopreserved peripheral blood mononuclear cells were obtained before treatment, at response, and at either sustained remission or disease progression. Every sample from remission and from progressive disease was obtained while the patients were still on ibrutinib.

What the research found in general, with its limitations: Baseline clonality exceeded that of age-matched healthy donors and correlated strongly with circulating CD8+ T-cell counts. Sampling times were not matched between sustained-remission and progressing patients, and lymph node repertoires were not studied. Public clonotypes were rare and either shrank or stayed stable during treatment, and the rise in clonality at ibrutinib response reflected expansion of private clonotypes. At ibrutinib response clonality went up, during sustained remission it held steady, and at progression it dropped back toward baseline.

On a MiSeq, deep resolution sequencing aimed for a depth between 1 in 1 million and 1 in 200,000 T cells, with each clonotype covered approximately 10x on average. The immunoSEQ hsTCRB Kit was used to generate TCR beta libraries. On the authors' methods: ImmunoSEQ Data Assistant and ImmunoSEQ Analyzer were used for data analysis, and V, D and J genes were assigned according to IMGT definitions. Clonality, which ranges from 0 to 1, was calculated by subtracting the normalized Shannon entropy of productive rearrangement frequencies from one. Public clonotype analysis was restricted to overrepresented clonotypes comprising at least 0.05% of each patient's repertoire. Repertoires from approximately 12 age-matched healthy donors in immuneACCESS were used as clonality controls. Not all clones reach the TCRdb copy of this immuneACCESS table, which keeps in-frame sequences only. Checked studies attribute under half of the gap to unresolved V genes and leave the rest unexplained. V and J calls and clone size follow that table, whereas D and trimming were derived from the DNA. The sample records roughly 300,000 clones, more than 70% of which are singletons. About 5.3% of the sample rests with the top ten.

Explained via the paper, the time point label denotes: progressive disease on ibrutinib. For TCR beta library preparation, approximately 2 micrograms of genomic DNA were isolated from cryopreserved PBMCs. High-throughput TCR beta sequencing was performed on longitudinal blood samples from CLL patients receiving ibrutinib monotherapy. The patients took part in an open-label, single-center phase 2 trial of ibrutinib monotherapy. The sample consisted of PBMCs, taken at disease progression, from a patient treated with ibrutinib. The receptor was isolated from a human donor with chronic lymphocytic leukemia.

The DNA sequence is TGTGCCAGCAGCCCAGGCAGGGGGCACAAGAATGAGCAGTTCTTC. Translated, it gives CASSPGRGHKNEQFF. The sequence joins TRBV5-4 to TRBJ2-1, with 8 bases in between that match TRBD1. CDR1 and CDR2 were assigned from the germline V gene (reference sequence) as SGHNT and YYREEE. V is cut back by 4 bases and J by 7 bases, with 10 bases in the junction unmatched. The CDR3 measures 15 amino acids from cysteine to phenylalanine. The sequence is cut down to CDR3 DNA, 45 bases in frame from base 1.